This TCR beta chain was profiled in a study of blood T cells in healthy people across ages. A sample-barcoded 5' primer and a J-beta primer mix were used in a second PCR of roughly 7 to 12 cycles. TCRdb re-derived calls from the 5' RACE reads in MiXCR, one entry per CDR3 protein. The table shows around 690,000 distinct CDR3 sequences, with around 54% occurring only once. The CDR3 has 16 residues. CDR1 is LGHNA and CDR2 is YNFKEQ in the germline V gene. With 1 base clipped from V and 5 bases from J, the junction kept 9 bases outside the gene matches. The chain carries TRBV4-2 and TRBJ2-7; 9 bases fit TRBD2. This sequence was found in a man aged 60 to 69 in good health. Specimen: blood. As DNA, the CDR3 is TGTGCCAGCAGCCAAGGGGGACCGGGACTAGCCCACGAGCAGTACTTC. Translation gives CASSQGGPGLAHEQYF.